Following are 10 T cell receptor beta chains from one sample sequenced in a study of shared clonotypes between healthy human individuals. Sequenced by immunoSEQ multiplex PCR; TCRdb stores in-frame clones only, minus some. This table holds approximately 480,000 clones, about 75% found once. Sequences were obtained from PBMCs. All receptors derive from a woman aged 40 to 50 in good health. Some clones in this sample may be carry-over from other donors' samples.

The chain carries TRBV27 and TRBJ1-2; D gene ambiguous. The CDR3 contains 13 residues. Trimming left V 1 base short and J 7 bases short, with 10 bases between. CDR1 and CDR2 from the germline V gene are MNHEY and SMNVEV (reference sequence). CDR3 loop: CASSLLGRGGYTF. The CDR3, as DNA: TGTGCCAGCAGTTTATTGGGTCGGGGTGGCTACACCTTC.

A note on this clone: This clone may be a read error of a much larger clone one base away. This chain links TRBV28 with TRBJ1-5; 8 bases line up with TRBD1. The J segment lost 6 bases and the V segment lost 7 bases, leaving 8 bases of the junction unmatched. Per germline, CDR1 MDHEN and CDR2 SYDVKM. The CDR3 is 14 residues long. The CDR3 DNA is TGTGCCAGCACCTTCGACAGGGGACGTCAGCCCCAGCATTTT. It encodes CASTFDRGRQPQHF.

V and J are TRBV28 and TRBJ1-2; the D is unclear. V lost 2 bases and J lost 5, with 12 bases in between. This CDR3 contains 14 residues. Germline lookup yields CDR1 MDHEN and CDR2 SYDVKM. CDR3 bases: TGTGCCAGCAGTTTAGCCGACCGTGCTTATGGCTACACCTTC. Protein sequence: CASSLADRAYGYTF.

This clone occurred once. Here the CDR3 reads CASRRGLANYGYTF. As DNA, the CDR3 is TGTGCCAGCAGGAGGGGCCTCGCAAACTATGGCTACACCTTC. The V call is TRBV2, the J call TRBJ1-2; D perhaps matches TRBD1 (5 bases). V lost 6 bases, J lost 2 bases, and 13 bases lay in between. The CDR3 contains 14 residues. CDR1 SNHLY and CDR2 FYNNEI come from the germline V gene. Full variable domain (missing parts from reference TRBV2 and TRBJ1-2): EPEVTQTPSHQVTQMGQEVILRCVPISNHLYFYWYRQILGQKVEFLVSFYNNEISEKSEIFDDQFSVERPDGSNFTLKIRSTKLEDSAMYFCASRRGLANYGYTFGSGTRLTVV.

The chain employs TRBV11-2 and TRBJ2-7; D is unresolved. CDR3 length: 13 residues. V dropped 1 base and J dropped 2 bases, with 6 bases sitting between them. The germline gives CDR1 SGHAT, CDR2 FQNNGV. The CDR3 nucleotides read TGTGCCAGCAGCTTAGGGCAGCCCTACGAGCAGTACTTC. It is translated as CASSLGQPYEQYF.

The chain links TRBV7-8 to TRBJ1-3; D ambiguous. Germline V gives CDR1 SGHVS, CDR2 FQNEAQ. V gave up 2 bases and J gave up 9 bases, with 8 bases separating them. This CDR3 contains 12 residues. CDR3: CASSLQDRTIYF. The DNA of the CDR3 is TGTGCCAGCAGCTTACAGGATCGCACCATATATTTT.

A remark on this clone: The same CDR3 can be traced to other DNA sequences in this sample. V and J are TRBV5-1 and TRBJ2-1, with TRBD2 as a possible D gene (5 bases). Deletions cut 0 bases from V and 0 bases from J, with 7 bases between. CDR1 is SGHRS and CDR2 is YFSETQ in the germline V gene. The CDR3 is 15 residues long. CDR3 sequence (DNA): TGCGCCAGCAGCTTGGGAGGGAGCTCCTACAATGAGCAGTTCTTC. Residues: CASSLGGSSYNEQFF.

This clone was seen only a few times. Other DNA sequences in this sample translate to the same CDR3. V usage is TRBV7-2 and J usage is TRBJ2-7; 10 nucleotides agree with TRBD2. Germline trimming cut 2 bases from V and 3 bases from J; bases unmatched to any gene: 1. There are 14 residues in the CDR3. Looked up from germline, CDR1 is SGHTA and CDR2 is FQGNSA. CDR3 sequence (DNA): TGTGCCAGCAGCTTAAGACTAGCGGGCTACGAGCAGTACTTC. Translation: CASSLRLAGYEQYF.

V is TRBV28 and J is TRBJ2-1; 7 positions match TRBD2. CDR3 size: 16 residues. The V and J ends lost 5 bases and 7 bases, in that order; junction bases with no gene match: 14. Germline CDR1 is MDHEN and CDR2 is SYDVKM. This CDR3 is CASSRLAGVGGNEQFF. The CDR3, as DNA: TGTGCCAGCAGTCGCTTGGCGGGAGTGGGTGGGAATGAGCAGTTCTTC.

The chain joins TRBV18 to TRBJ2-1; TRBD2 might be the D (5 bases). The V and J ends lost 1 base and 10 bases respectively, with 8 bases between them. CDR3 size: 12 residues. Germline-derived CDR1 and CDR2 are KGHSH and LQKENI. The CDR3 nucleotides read TGTGCCAGCTCACCACAGAGGGAAGAGCAGTTCTTC. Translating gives CASSPQREEQFF.